This T cell receptor (beta chain) was found in a study of T cells in women clearing cervical HPV infection. Study at large: Cases: HPV16-related CIN3 or worse on histology, 2 invasive cancers. Cases' blood sampling followed lesion detection by median roughly 150 days (90 to 200).

The V gene's germline CDR1 is SGHNT and CDR2 YENEEA. V was shortened by 0 bases and J by 4 bases, with 6 bases between the two germline ends. This CDR3 contains 13 residues. The method was immunoSEQ multiplex PCR; TCRdb's version includes in-frame clones alone and lacks a portion of them. The repertoire table contains roughly 30,000 clones. Comment on this clone: Read sequence stops 3 residues before the CDR3 end, and the germline J gene provides the missing end.

MY09/MY11 PCR detected cervical HPV DNA; dot-blot assigned genotypes. The sample was blood buffy coat. The rearrangement joins TRBV11-3 to TRBJ1-1; D gene ambiguous. This clonotype was sampled from a woman aged 18 to 69 with a cervical HPV16 infection that either progressed to CIN3+ or cleared (not recorded which). The CDR3 spells CASSLEGSTEAFF. CDR3 bases read: TGTGCCAGCAGCTTAGAAGGGTCCACTGAA.